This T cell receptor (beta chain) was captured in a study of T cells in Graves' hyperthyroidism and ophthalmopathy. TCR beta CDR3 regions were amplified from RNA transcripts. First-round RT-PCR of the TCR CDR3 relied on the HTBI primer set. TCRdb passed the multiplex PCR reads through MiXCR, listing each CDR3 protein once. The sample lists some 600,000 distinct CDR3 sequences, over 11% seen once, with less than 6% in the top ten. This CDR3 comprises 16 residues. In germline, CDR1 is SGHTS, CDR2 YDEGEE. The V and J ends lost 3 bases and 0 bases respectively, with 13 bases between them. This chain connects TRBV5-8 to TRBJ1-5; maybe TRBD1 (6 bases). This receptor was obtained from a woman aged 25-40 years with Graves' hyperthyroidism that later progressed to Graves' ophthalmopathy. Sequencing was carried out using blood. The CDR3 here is CASSSRTVYSNQPQHF. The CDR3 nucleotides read TGTGCCAGCAGCTCGAGGACAGTGTATAGCAATCAGCCCCAGCATTTT.